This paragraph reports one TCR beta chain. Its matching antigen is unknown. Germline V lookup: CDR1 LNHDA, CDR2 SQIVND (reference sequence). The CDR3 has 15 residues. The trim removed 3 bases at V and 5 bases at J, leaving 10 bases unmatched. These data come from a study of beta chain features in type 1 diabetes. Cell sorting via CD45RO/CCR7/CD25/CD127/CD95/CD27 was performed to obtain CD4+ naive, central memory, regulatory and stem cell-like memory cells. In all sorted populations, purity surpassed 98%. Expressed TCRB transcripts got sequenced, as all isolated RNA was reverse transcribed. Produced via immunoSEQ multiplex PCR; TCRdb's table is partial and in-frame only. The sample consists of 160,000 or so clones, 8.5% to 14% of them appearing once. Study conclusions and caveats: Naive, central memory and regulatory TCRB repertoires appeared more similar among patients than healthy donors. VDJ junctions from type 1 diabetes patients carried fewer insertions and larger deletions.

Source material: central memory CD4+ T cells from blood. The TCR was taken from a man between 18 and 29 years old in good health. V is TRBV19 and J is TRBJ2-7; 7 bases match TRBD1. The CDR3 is CASSMKTGSLHEQYF. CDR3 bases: TGTGCCAGTAGTATGAAGACAGGGAGTCTCCACGAGCAGTACTTC.